A single sample is the source of the 14 T cell receptor beta chains below, sequenced in a study of shared T cell receptors in the human thymus. The data were produced by immunoSEQ multiplex PCR, yet TCRdb's version contains in-frame clones alone and is incomplete. The sample lists about 380,000 clones, 95% occurring once. Sample: thymocytes. The source is a human donor.

The rearrangement uses TRBV28 and TRBJ1-3; possibly TRBD1 for D (5 bases). V was cut by 4 bases and J by 0 bases, with 16 bases left in between. Looked up from germline, CDR1 is MDHEN and CDR2 is SYDVKM. The CDR3 spans 17 residues. The CDR3, as DNA: TGTGCCAGCAGTTCTGATGGGAGGGACCACTCTGGAAACACCATATATTTT. This sequence encodes CASSSDGRDHSGNTIYF.

This clone was seen once. The chain recombines TRBV5-1 with TRBJ2-3; D not resolved. Per germline, CDR1 SGHRS and CDR2 YFSETQ. The CDR3 has 12 residues. V was clipped by 4 bases and J by 1 base, with 4 bases between them. The CDR3 region has the DNA TGCGCCAGCAGCACCTGCACAGATACGCAGTATTTT. Its translation: CASSTCTDTQYF.

The rearrangement joins TRBV4-3 to TRBJ1-5; D not certain. Trimming stripped 0 bases from V and 0 bases from J, with 12 bases between. This CDR3 comprises 17 residues. Per germline, CDR1 LGHNA and CDR2 YSLEER. This CDR3 reads CASSQDSSSLSNQPQHF. CDR3 coding DNA: TGCGCCAGCAGCCAAGATTCTTCCTCTCTTAGCAATCAGCCCCAGCATTTT.

The chain couples TRBV6-4 to TRBJ1-1; D is unclear. The V end lost 2 bases, the J end lost 2 bases, and 21 bases lay between the germline ends. This CDR3 region has 18 residues. Germline lookup yields CDR1 MRHNA and CDR2 SNTAGT. The CDR3 DNA follows: TGTGCCAGCAGTGACAGGGAAGGACCGGGGTTTCAAAACACTGAAGCTTTCTTT. The encoded protein is CASSDREGPGFQNTEAFF.

This chain joins TRBV5-1 and TRBJ2-3; 12 bases are shared with TRBD2. J gave up 3 bases and V 6 bases, and 11 bases lay outside the gene matches. CDR3 length: 17 amino acids. Germline loops: CDR1 SGHRS, CDR2 YFSETQ. The CDR3 DNA reads TGCGCCAGCAAGGGCCTAGCGGGAGGGCCTGATACAGATACGCAGTATTTT. It encodes CASKGLAGGPDTDTQYF.

V gene TRBV4-2 combines with J gene TRBJ2-3, with 7 bases that match TRBD2. V was clipped by 5 bases and J by 3 bases; unmatched bases: 11. Germline V CDR1 and CDR2: LGHNA, YNFKEQ. CDR3 length: 16 amino acids. The CDR3 protein is CASSKPVSGRTDTQYF. The DNA of the CDR3 is TGTGCCAGCAGCAAACCCGTGTCCGGGAGGACAGATACGCAGTATTTT.

The chain combines TRBV27 with TRBJ2-7; perhaps D is TRBD1 or TRBD2 (6 bases each). CDR3 length: 16 amino acids. Looked up from germline, CDR1 is MNHEY and CDR2 is SMNVEV (reference sequence). V was shortened by 0 bases and J by 0 bases, with 12 bases between the two germline ends. DNA for the CDR3: TGTGCCAGCAGTTTATCAGGGGGACTTAGCTCCTACGAGCAGTACTTC. Protein sequence: CASSLSGGLSSYEQYF.

Here the CDR3 DNA reads TGTGCCAGCAGCCAATCATGGGGACTAGCGGATATAGAGACCCAGTACTTC. Protein sequence: CASSQSWGLADIETQYF. This chain connects TRBV16 to TRBJ2-5; 11 bases fit TRBD2. Per germline, CDR1 KGHSY and CDR2 FQNENV. With V trimmed by 0 bases and J by 4 bases, 7 bases remained unmatched. The CDR3 sequence is 17 residues long.

The chain employs TRBV7-2 and TRBJ1-3; D gene uncertain. This CDR3 is built from 16 residues. V gave up 4 bases and J gave up 0 bases, with 13 bases separating them. CDR1 is SGHTA and CDR2 is FQGNSA in the germline V gene. The CDR3 nucleotides read TGTGCCAGCAGCTCCCCCGGGATCCTCTCTGGAAACACCATATATTTT. This sequence encodes CASSSPGILSGNTIYF.

This chain joins TRBV5-1 and TRBJ2-1, with 7 bases identical to TRBD1. This CDR3 contains 13 residues. After removal of 3 bases from V and 9 bases from J, the junction contained 6 bases not matched to a gene. The germline V gene encodes CDR1 SGHRS and CDR2 YFSETQ. CDR3 coding DNA: TGCGCCAGCAGCTCGAACAGGGGAACTGAGCAGTTCTTC. It yields the protein CASSSNRGTEQFF.

This chain joins TRBV27 and TRBJ2-7; D remains ambiguous. V was cut by 6 bases and J by 3 bases, with 12 bases left in between. The CDR3 has 13 residues. Germline CDR1 reads MNHEY; CDR2 reads SMNVEV (reference sequence). CDR3 sequence: CASSLGSNYEQYF. The CDR3 DNA sequence: TGTGCCAGCAGCCTGGGCAGCAACTACGAGCAGTACTTC.

The rearrangement joins TRBV4-1 to TRBJ2-7; no clear D gene. Trimming pared 0 bases from V and 0 bases from J, leaving 12 bases between. Looked up from germline, CDR1 is MGHRA and CDR2 is YSYEKL. The CDR3 is 16 amino acids. In DNA, the CDR3 is TGCGCCAGCAGCCAAGATCACGCTTCTAGCTCCTACGAGCAGTACTTC. Its translation is CASSQDHASSSYEQYF.

The chain couples TRBV7-9 to TRBJ1-1; 9 bases agree with TRBD1. The CDR3 contains 16 residues. After removal of 5 bases from V and 0 bases from J, the junction contained 7 bases not matched to a gene. The germline CDR1 and CDR2 sequences are SEHNR and FQNEAQ (reference sequence). Here the CDR3 DNA reads TGTGCCAGCAGCCGTCACAGGGGGCACATGAACACTGAAGCTTTCTTT. Protein: CASSRHRGHMNTEAFF. Filled out from reference TRBV7-9 and TRBJ1-1, the complete variable domain reads DTGVSQNPRHKITKRGQNVTFRCDPISEHNRLYWYRQTLGQGPEFLTYFQNEAQLEKSRLLSDRFSAERPKGSFSTLEIQRTEQGDSAMYLCASSRHRGHMNTEAFFGQGTRLTVV.

V is TRBV11-2 and J is TRBJ1-2, with TRBD1 identical over 9 bases. V dropped 5 bases and J dropped 8; count of bases not matched to a gene: 15. CDR1 and CDR2 (germline): SGHAT, FQNNGV. The CDR3 is made up of 16 amino acids. The CDR3 loop reads CASSRRPTGGEGGYTF. DNA of the CDR3: TGTGCCAGCAGCCGGCGACCGACAGGGGGGGAGGGCGGCTACACCTTC.